This TCR beta chain was sequenced during a study of memory CD4+ T cells and cytomegalovirus serostatus. The repertoire was sequenced with immunoSEQ multiplex PCR; TCRdb's copy has only in-frame clones and lacks some. The sample comprises 40,000 to 55,000 clones, around four fifths of which are singletons, and 1.1% to 1.5% rests with the top ten. The sort gate was single viable CD3+CD4+CD8-CD45RO+ cells for memory CD4+ T cells. The CDR3 length is 14 residues. V dropped 0 bases and J dropped 6 bases, with 9 bases sitting between them. Germline CDR1 and CDR2: LGHNA and YSLEER. The sequencing input was memory CD4+ T cells from blood. The chain has TRBV4-3 and TRBJ2-4, with D uncertain. The TCR comes from an adult in good health and CMV-seropositive. The CDR3 region is CASSQDLRGNIQYF. The CDR3 DNA reads TGCGCCAGCAGCCAAGATCTTCGAGGAAACATTCAGTACTTC.